The clone carrying this T cell receptor (beta chain) was recorded at least ten times. Its antigen is unknown. This sample's time point: newly diagnosed GD, antithyroid drugs for less than 3 months. PBMC RNA served as the TCR library source. The sample comes from a study of regulatory T cells in long-lasting Graves disease. The study's findings and limits: Persistent disease preferred TRBV28, TRBJ1-2 and TRBJ2-5; new disease, TRBV20-1 and TRBJ2-1. Persistent Graves' patients showed less TCR diversity than newly diagnosed ones. Small numbers of samples may have cut accuracy.

The junction had 3 bases not matched to a gene; V was cut back by 1 base and J by 1 base. Germline V CDR1 and CDR2: MGHRA, YSYEKL. The CDR3 contains 15 residues. The authors built TCR beta libraries using iRepertoire HTBI primers and Arm-PCR of CDR3 regions. One entry per CDR3 protein, called by TCRdb with MiXCR from the multiplex PCR reads. The sample holds approximately 400,000 distinct CDR3 sequences; about a sixth are singletons and the top ten take about a fifth. The J gene is TRBJ1-1, the V gene TRBV4-1, with TRBD1 identical over 7 bases. This receptor was obtained from a female donor with Graves disease. Source: peripheral blood mononuclear cells (PBMCs), taken at new diagnosis, from a patient treated with antithyroid drugs. CDR3 region: CASSQGRTGNTEAFF. The DNA of the CDR3 is TGCGCCAGCAGCCAAGGAAGGACAGGGAACACTGAAGCTTTCTTT.